The entry below describes one T cell receptor beta chain. No antigen is known for it. Repertoires were generated with immunoSEQ multiplex PCR, while TCRdb's copy carries only in-frame clones and drops some. This repertoire shows roughly 32,000 clones, 80% to 90% found once; its top ten account for more than 3%. The entry originates in a study of chemoradiotherapy in HPV16-positive cancers. Study observations and caveats: HPV-responsive T-cell expansion during chemoradiotherapy was linked to improved recurrence-free survival in HPV16-positive patients.

The CDR3 runs 13 residues. V was pared by 7 bases and J by 2 bases, with 15 bases between. The germline V gene has CDR1 GTSNPN and CDR2 SVGIG (reference sequence). Repertoires were sampled repeatedly during chemoradiotherapy. The receptor was isolated from a human donor with HPV-associated anogenital cancer. The source material was blood, sampled from a patient who underwent chemoradiotherapy. The gene calls are TRBV30 and TRBJ2-7; D gene uncertain. CDR3 loop: CAYARNIAYEQYF. The CDR3 DNA reads as TGTGCCTACGCTCGCAACATCGCCTACGAGCAGTACTTC.